This TCR beta chain is from a study of a mutant IDH1 vaccine in newly diagnosed glioma. Overall study findings and caveats: Altogether, 80% to 95% of patients exhibited vaccine-induced immune responses.

As regards this clone: Its target is not known.

V lost 0 bases and J lost 6; bases outside the gene matches: 4. Germline V lookup: CDR1 SGHRS, CDR2 YFSETQ. CDR3 length: 14 residues. Time point of the sample: baseline, week 1 (first vaccination visit). Treatment specified: pre-vaccination baseline after standard-of-care therapy. Sequencing was performed with immunoSEQ multiplex PCR; in TCRdb, only in-frame clones are kept and a portion is missing. The repertoire consists of about 50,000 clones, with 70% to 90% occurring once and the leading ten covering 2% to 3%. Source: PBMCs, taken from a glioma patient treated with radiotherapy, temozolomide or both. The source is a middle-aged man with glioma. V gene TRBV5-1 combines with J gene TRBJ2-3; 7 nucleotides align to TRBD1. The CDR3 nucleotides read TGCGCCAGCAGCTTGGCACAGGGGCCCGATACGCAGTATTTT. Translated, it gives CASSLAQGPDTQYF. The full variable domain, in which reference TRBV5-1 and TRBJ2-3 provide the parts outside the CDR3, is KAGVTQTPRYLIKTRGQQVTLSCSPISGHRSVSWYQQTPGQGLQFLFEYFSETQRNKGNFPGRFSGRQFSNSRSEMNVSTLELGDSALYLCASSLAQGPDTQYFGPGTRLTVL.